The entry that follows covers one T cell receptor beta chain sequence. V was cut by 1 base and J by 6 bases, with 16 bases left in between. The V gene's germline CDR1 is SGHVS and CDR2 FQNEAQ. The CDR3 contains 15 residues. Assay used: immunoSEQ multiplex PCR; TCRdb lists only in-frame clones, some missing. In the table there are tens of thousands of clones, about three quarters of which are singletons. The sample belongs to a study of T cell clonotyping in hematopoietic cell transplantation. Noted time point: recipient sample about 28 days before transplant, after cytoreduction. The TCR sequence derives from a woman younger than 45 with chronic myeloid leukemia. Some clones in this sample may be carry-over from other donors' samples. The chain joins TRBV7-8 to TRBJ2-7, with D perhaps matching TRBD2 (5 bases). Source: peripheral blood mononuclear cells, taken before stem cell transplant. As DNA, the CDR3 is TGTGCCAGCAGCTTAGAAATGAGAGGGTCGGGCGAGCAGTACTTC. Amino acids: CASSLEMRGSGEQYF.